This TCR beta chain was observed in a study of shared clonotypes between healthy human individuals. Authors' data handling: Filtering differed because ImmunoSEQ produced junction-only sequences that carried no quality scores. Here immunoSEQ multiplex PCR was the method, and the copy in TCRdb shows in-frame clones only, minus some. The V and J calls and the clone size are those of that table, but D and trimming were determined from the DNA. The table shows more than 1.2 million clones, with around 98.5% occurring only once. On this clone: Its antigen remains unknown.

Findings of the study overall: It was anticipated that sequencing depth would influence how many clonotypes donors shared. Researchers found naive subsets generally carried larger estimated richness than memory subsets.

The origin of this receptor is a man between 25 and 39 years old in good health. Sequencing used naive CD4+ T cells sorted from blood. Subset denoted: CD45RA+ positively selected.

CDR3: CSVKGVVRKSTDTQYF. DNA for the CDR3: TGCAGCGTTAAAGGGGTGGTGCGGAAAAGCACAGATACGCAGTATTTT. V gene TRBV29-1 combines with J gene TRBJ2-3, with D maybe TRBD1 (5 bases). The CDR3 loop spans 16 amino acids. Trimming took 5 bases from V and 0 from J, leaving 18 bases between them. Germline V lookup: CDR1 SQVTM, CDR2 ANQGSEA.